Considering frequency, the clone carrying this TCR beta chain is medium-sized (0.01 to 0.1%). The data were taken from a study of CD8 T cells in cerebrospinal fluid in Alzheimer's disease. TCRdb derives one entry per CDR3 protein from the 10x single-cell sequencing reads, leaving out DNA. The sample's table shows more than 1,500 distinct CDR3 sequences. Per the germline V gene, CDR1 is SGDLS and CDR2 is YYNGEE. The CDR3 has 19 residues. The J gene is TRBJ1-3, the V gene TRBV9; the TRBD1 assignment by TCRdb is unverifiable without DNA. The sample comprised cerebrospinal fluid. This sequence originates from a human donor in good health. The CDR3 loop is CASSVVSGTGGFVGNTIYF.